These 2 T cell receptor beta chains were all obtained from the same sample, sequenced in a study of cytomegalovirus exposure and HLA in healthy donors. Researchers ran the PCR with 60 Vbeta and 13 Jbeta primers. Data came from immunoSEQ multiplex PCR; TCRdb stores just in-frame clones and leaves some out. The sample records around 150,000 clones, nearly 80% being singletons. The specimen sequenced was PBMCs. The origin of the receptors is a male donor in good health and CMV-seronegative.

This clone was observed once. The chain is built from TRBV7-9 and TRBJ2-4; the D gene is possibly TRBD1 (5 bases). The CDR3 has 15 residues. Trimming left V 1 base short and J 6 bases short, with 13 bases between. Germline CDR1 and CDR2: SEHNR and FQNEAQ (reference sequence). Here the CDR3 reads CASSLVGPLPNIQYF. In nucleotides, the CDR3 is TGTGCCAGCAGCTTAGTGGGGCCCCTCCCAAACATTCAGTACTTC.

CDR3 loop: CAWSVLDLNTEAFF. CDR3 DNA: TGTGCCTGGAGTGTACTTGATCTGAACACTGAAGCTTTCTTT. This chain joins TRBV30 and TRBJ1-1; D is ambiguous. Deletions cut 0 bases from V and 0 bases from J, with 8 bases between. The CDR3 length is 14 residues. From germline, CDR1 is GTSNPN and CDR2 SVGIG (reference sequence).